Shown below are 6 T cell receptor beta chains from a single sample sequenced in a study of OX40 agonist ivuxolimab in advanced cancers. Sequencing used immunoSEQ multiplex PCR; TCRdb keeps in-frame clones, though not all of them. The profile shows approximately 58,000 clones, roughly nine tenths of them singletons. The source material was CD4+ or CD8+ T cells sorted from blood, sampled in a trial of the OX40 agonist ivuxolimab. The source is an adult with an advanced solid tumor such as melanoma, head and neck, liver or kidney cancer.

The V gene is TRBV6-5, the J gene TRBJ1-1, with TRBD1 matching 7 bases. The CDR3 is 14 residues long. Losses at the gene ends were 7 bases for V and 4 bases for J; bases not matched to a gene: 9. Germline CDR1 MNHEY, CDR2 SVGAGI. CDR3 bases: TGTGCCAGCACCCTAGACAGGGCGAGCACTGAAGCTTTCTTT. This codes for CASTLDRASTEAFF.

V and J are TRBV27 and TRBJ2-2; D perhaps matches TRBD2 (6 bases). The CDR3 has 19 amino acids. CDR1 and CDR2 (germline): MNHEY, SMNVEV (reference sequence). V was trimmed by 2 bases and J by 6 bases, leaving 25 bases between them. CDR3 loop: CASSLDPGRVTLVSGELFF. The CDR3 nucleotides are TGTGCCAGCAGTTTAGACCCCGGGAGAGTAACGCTAGTTTCCGGGGAGCTGTTTTTT.

The chain joins TRBV5-1 to TRBJ1-3; D is unclear. CDR3 length: 14 amino acids. The V end was cut by 4 bases, the J end by 4 bases, with 12 bases between. The germline V gene has CDR1 SGHRS and CDR2 YFSETQ. The CDR3 DNA follows: TGCGCCAGCAGCCGGGTCCTGGGAGGAAACACCATATATTTT. Translated, it gives CASSRVLGGNTIYF.

This clone was detected once. The CDR3 DNA sequence: TGTGCCAGCAGCCTGCGGACGGGCCTAATCGGAGGCGGGGAGCTGTTTTTT. Translating it yields CASSLRTGLIGGGELFF. The V gene is TRBV7-2, the J gene TRBJ2-2, with a tentative D call TRBD2 (5 bases). This CDR3 has 17 amino acids. Trimming cost V 5 bases and J 7 bases, with 23 bases left between them. Germline V CDR1 and CDR2: SGHTA, FQGNSA.

The J gene is TRBJ1-5, the V gene TRBV28; D perhaps matches TRBD1 (5 bases). Germline V CDR1 and CDR2: MDHEN, SYDVKM. The CDR3 length is 14 residues. The germline V and J ends were trimmed by 4 bases and 3 bases, with 10 bases remaining between them. This CDR3 is CASSSYRFNQPQHF. CDR3 DNA sequence: TGTGCCAGCAGTTCATACAGGTTCAATCAGCCCCAGCATTTT.

The gene calls are TRBV30 and TRBJ2-7; D not resolved. The germline V gene encodes CDR1 GTSNPN and CDR2 SVGIG (reference sequence). The CDR3 runs to 14 residues. V shed 2 bases and J shed 5 bases, with 16 bases lying between them. The CDR3 here is CAWSLRALDHEQYF. The DNA for the CDR3 is TGTGCCTGGAGTCTCCGGGCCTTAGACCACGAGCAGTACTTC.